Detailed here is one T cell receptor beta chain. The data stem from a study of shared clonotypes between healthy human individuals. V lost 4 bases and J lost 3, with 27 bases in between. Germline CDR1 is SQVTM and CDR2 is ANQGSEA. The CDR3 has 19 amino acids. As defined, naive CD8 cells were CD45RO-negative and positively selected for CCR7, with terminally differentiated effector memory CD45RA+ cells excluded. Clones were sequenced by immunoSEQ multiplex PCR, and TCRdb holds only the in-frame ones, with some missing. The data contain about 800,000 clones, 90% to 97% of them singletons. The chain joins TRBV29-1 to TRBJ2-2, with TRBD2 as a possible D gene (10 bases). The sequenced sample was naive CD8+ T cells sorted from blood. The sequence was collected from a man in his thirties or forties in good health. DNA for the CDR3: TGCAGCGTTGTTCTGTTGGGACAGGGCCTAGCGGGAGACACCGGGGAGCTGTTTTTT. Protein sequence: CSVVLLGQGLAGDTGELFF.